One and the same sample provided the 21 T cell receptor beta chains below, sequenced in a study of CD8+ T cells in alopecia areata. Stated treatment: oral pan-JAK inhibitor, 5-10 mg twice daily. RNA was isolated and reverse transcribed to cDNA, the sequencing template. Assay: immunoSEQ multiplex PCR; the TCRdb copy retains only in-frame clones and omits some. Of under 300,000 clones listed, 60% are singletons. This material consisted of CD4+ T cells sorted from blood, taken at week 52, from a patient treated with tofacitinib. The receptors come from a human donor with alopecia areata.

This clone was seen more than once but under ten times. The V call is TRBV29-1, the J call TRBJ2-3; TRBD2 matches at 15 bases. This CDR3 has 18 amino acids. The V and J ends lost 6 bases and 4 bases, in that order; junction bases with no gene match: 14. CDR1 and CDR2 (germline): SQVTM, ANQGSEA. Written as DNA, the CDR3 is TGCAGCGTCTGCCCGCGGGGACTAGCGGGGGGAAGCCCAGATACGCAGTATTTT. Its protein is CSVCPRGLAGGSPDTQYF.

The rearrangement joins TRBV15 to TRBJ2-1, with 8 bases fitting TRBD1. V was pared by 1 base and J by 10 bases, with 6 bases of the junction left unmatched. Germline values: CDR1 LNHNV, CDR2 YYDKDF (reference sequence). This CDR3 has 14 amino acids. CDR3 region: CATSRVGQGYEQFF. CDR3 in DNA: TGTGCCACCAGCAGAGTTGGACAGGGATACGAGCAGTTCTTC.

This rearrangement joins TRBV7-2 to TRBJ2-1; D may be TRBD2 (6 bases). Trimming took off 0 bases at V and 9 bases at J, with 15 bases between the two ends. CDR3 length: 15 residues. CDR1 SGHTA and CDR2 FQGNSA come from the germline V gene. DNA for the CDR3: TGTGCCAGCAGCTTAGCGGGGGGACCTGCCGGTGAGCAGTTCTTC. It encodes CASSLAGGPAGEQFF.

This clone was detected a few times. This rearrangement joins TRBV18 to TRBJ2-1, with TRBD2 as a possible D gene (5 bases). This CDR3 has 14 amino acids. CDR1 KGHSH and CDR2 LQKENI come from the germline V gene. Trimming took 0 bases from V and 6 from J, leaving 9 bases between them. CDR3 DNA sequence: TGTGCCAGCTCACCACCGAGGACTCTCAATGAGCAGTTCTTC. It specifies CASSPPRTLNEQFF.

The chain employs TRBV30 and TRBJ2-7, with a possible D match to TRBD1 (6 bases). The CDR3 has 13 amino acids. CDR1 and CDR2 (germline): GTSNPN, SVGIG (reference sequence). V lost 1 base to trimming and J lost 2 bases, with 9 bases between them. The CDR3 nucleotides read TGTGCCTGGAGTGAGGGACAAACCTACGAGCAGTACTTC. Encoded protein: CAWSEGQTYEQYF.

The table lists this clone with a count of one. J is TRBJ1-6 and V is TRBV2; D unresolved. V lost 3 bases and J lost 9, with 12 bases in between. Germline CDR1 is SNHLY and CDR2 is FYNNEI. The CDR3 consists of 14 residues. The CDR3 loop reads CASSDVTSSSPLHF. The CDR3 region has the DNA TGTGCCAGCAGTGACGTAACGTCTAGTTCACCCCTCCACTTT.

The rearrangement links TRBV30 to TRBJ1-6, with D unresolved. The CDR3 sequence is 14 residues long. The germline V and J ends were trimmed by 0 bases and 2 bases, with 5 bases remaining between them. Germline CDR1 and CDR2: GTSNPN and SVGIG (reference sequence). This CDR3 reads CAWSVQTYNSPLHF. CDR3 nucleotide sequence: TGTGCCTGGAGTGTACAGACCTATAATTCACCCCTCCACTTT.

This clone was observed at least ten times. The chain is built from TRBV7-6 and TRBJ2-2, with D possibly matching TRBD1 (6 bases). Trimming took off 6 bases at V and 1 base at J, with 9 bases between the two ends. Germline V gene lookup returns CDR1 SGHVS and CDR2 FNYEAQ. The CDR3 is 14 amino acids. CDR3 nucleotides: TGTGCCAGCAGGCCGACAGGGAACACCGGGGAGCTGTTTTTT. Translated, it gives CASRPTGNTGELFF. The entire variable domain, with the rest obtained from reference TRBV7-6 and TRBJ2-2, is as follows: GAGVSQSPRYKVTKRGQDVALRCDPISGHVSLYWYRQALGQGPEFLTYFNYEAQQDKSGLPNDRFSAERPEGSISTLTIQRTEQRDSAMYRCASRPTGNTGELFFGEGSRLTVL.

A remark on this clone: Other DNA sequences of this sample code for an identical CDR3. The chain employs TRBV15 and TRBJ1-5, with unresolved D. V shed 3 bases and J shed 4 bases, with 7 bases lying between them. The CDR3 covers 13 residues. Germline CDR1 is LNHNV and CDR2 is YYDKDF (reference sequence). The CDR3, as DNA: TGTGCCACCAGCAGGGACGGGAATCAGCCCCAGCATTTT. As protein: CATSRDGNQPQHF.

This chain joins TRBV4-3 and TRBJ1-4; D is undetermined. The germline gives CDR1 LGHNA, CDR2 YSLEER. Trimming shortened V by 1 base and J by 4 bases, and 10 bases separated the two germline ends. The CDR3 is made up of 15 amino acids. This chain's CDR3 is CASSQGYRYNEKLFF. CDR3 DNA sequence: TGCGCCAGCAGCCAAGGGTACAGATATAATGAAAAACTGTTTTTT.

This clone was observed a single time. J is TRBJ2-7 and V is TRBV2; 10 nucleotides match TRBD1. CDR3 size: 13 residues. Germline loops: CDR1 SNHLY, CDR2 FYNNEI. CDR3 nucleotides: TGTGTTCAGCGGGGGACAGGGGTCTACGAGCAGTACTTC. It specifies CVQRGTGVYEQYF.

A few counts support this clone. The rearrangement uses TRBV30 and TRBJ1-1; tentative D call: TRBD1 (5 bases). CDR3 length: 11 amino acids. Germline assignment: CDR1 GTSNPN and CDR2 SVGIG (reference sequence). CDR3 sequence reads: CTQTVNTEAFF. The DNA of the CDR3 is TGTACTCAGACAGTGAACACTGAAGCTTTCTTT.

Turning to this clone: Distinct nucleotide sequences in the sample also encode this CDR3. The chain is built from TRBV30 and TRBJ2-6; possibly TRBD1 for D (6 bases). V shed 3 bases and J shed 4 bases, with 10 bases lying between them. Germline CDR1 is GTSNPN and CDR2 is SVGIG (reference sequence). The CDR3 is 14 amino acids. The CDR3 DNA reads as TGTGCCTGGAGCACAGGGTCAGGGGCCAACGTCCTGACTTTC. Its protein is CAWSTGSGANVLTF. The whole variable domain, remainder taken from reference TRBV30 and TRBJ2-6, is SQTIHQWPATLVQPVGSPLSLECTVEGTSNPNLYWYRQAAGRGLQLLFYSVGIGQISSEVPQNLSASRPQDRQFILSSKKLLLSDSGFYLCAWSTGSGANVLTFGAGSRLTVL.

As DNA, the CDR3 is TGTGCCAGCAGCCTCGCCGGGACAGGAACTATCTACGAGCAGTACTTC. Its translation: CASSLAGTGTIYEQYF. V and J are TRBV7-2 and TRBJ2-7; TRBD1 agrees at 8 bases. V gave up 5 bases and J gave up 3 bases; unmatched junction bases: 12. Germline CDR1 and CDR2: SGHTA and FQGNSA. This CDR3 is 16 amino acids long.

This rearrangement joins TRBV30 to TRBJ2-1, with D possibly TRBD1 on 6 matching bases. The CDR3 length is 16 residues. Trimming left V 0 bases short and J 3 bases short, with 15 bases between. Germline values: CDR1 GTSNPN, CDR2 SVGIG (reference sequence). CDR3 DNA sequence: TGTGCCTGGAGTGTAAAATCTGGGGGCAGCTACAATGAGCAGTTCTTC. It yields the protein CAWSVKSGGSYNEQFF.

This clone was detected a few times. The chain is built from TRBV29-1 and TRBJ2-1; a weak D match, TRBD1 (5 bases). CDR1 and CDR2 (germline): SQVTM, ANQGSEA. V was clipped by 8 bases and J by 0 bases, with 14 bases between them. The CDR3 covers 14 residues. CDR3 coding DNA: TGCAGCCAAGGGGCCCCCGGCTCCTACAATGAGCAGTTCTTC. Translating it yields CSQGAPGSYNEQFF.

The chain carries TRBV5-1 and TRBJ2-5, with D tentatively TRBD1 (6 bases). The germline V gene has CDR1 SGHRS and CDR2 YFSETQ. V dropped 0 bases and J dropped 2 bases, with 11 bases sitting between them. The CDR3 consists of 15 residues. The chain's CDR3 is CASSLAGTIQETQYF. The CDR3 bases are TGCGCCAGCAGCTTGGCGGGGACAATTCAAGAGACCCAGTACTTC.

The chain links TRBV2 to TRBJ1-5; no reliable D call. CDR3 size: 16 residues. In germline, CDR1 is SNHLY, CDR2 FYNNEI. Trimming shortened V by 3 bases and J by 1 base, and 13 bases separated the two germline ends. The CDR3 DNA reads as TGTGCCAGCAGTGAGGGCGGTCAGAGAAGCAATCAGCCCCAGCATTTT. Protein product: CASSEGGQRSNQPQHF.

This clone was observed a few times. V usage is TRBV6-1 and J usage is TRBJ2-7, with 7 nucleotides matching TRBD1. This CDR3 is built from 15 residues. Looked up from germline, CDR1 is MNHNS and CDR2 is SASEGT. Trimming at V came to 3 bases and at J to 2 bases, leaving 7 bases not matched to a gene. Here the CDR3 reads CASSEAQGQPYEQYF. The CDR3 nucleotides read TGTGCCAGCAGTGAGGCACAGGGGCAACCCTACGAGCAGTACTTC.

This clone was observed a handful of times. The V call is TRBV29-1, the J call TRBJ2-5, with TRBD2 matching 9 bases. Germline CDR1 is SQVTM and CDR2 is ANQGSEA. CDR3 length: 15 amino acids. V lost 1 base, J lost 1 base, and 4 bases stayed unmatched. CDR3 sequence: CSVEGAGGLQETQYF. DNA of the CDR3: TGCAGCGTTGAAGGAGCGGGGGGCCTCCAAGAGACCCAGTACTTC.

V and J are TRBV15 and TRBJ1-2; D is uncertain. CDR1 and CDR2 from the germline V gene are LNHNV and YYDKDF (reference sequence). The CDR3 extends over 14 amino acids. The germline V and J ends were trimmed by 1 base and 5 bases, with 11 bases remaining between them. As DNA, the CDR3 is TGTGCCACCAGCAGAGTAGGGTCTGGGTATGGCTACACCTTC. This translates into CATSRVGSGYGYTF.